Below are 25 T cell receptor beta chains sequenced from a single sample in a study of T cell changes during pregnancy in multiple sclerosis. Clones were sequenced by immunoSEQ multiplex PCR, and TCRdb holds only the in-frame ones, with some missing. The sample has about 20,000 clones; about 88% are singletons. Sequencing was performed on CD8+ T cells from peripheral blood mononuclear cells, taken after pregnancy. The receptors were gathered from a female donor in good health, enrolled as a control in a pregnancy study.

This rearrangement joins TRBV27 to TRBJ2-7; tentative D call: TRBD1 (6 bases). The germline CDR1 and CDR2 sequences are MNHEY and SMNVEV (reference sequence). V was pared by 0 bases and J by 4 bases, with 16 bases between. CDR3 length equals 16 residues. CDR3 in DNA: TGTGCCAGCAGTTTATCCGCCGGACAGAAACTGTACGAGCAGTACTTC. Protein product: CASSLSAGQKLYEQYF.

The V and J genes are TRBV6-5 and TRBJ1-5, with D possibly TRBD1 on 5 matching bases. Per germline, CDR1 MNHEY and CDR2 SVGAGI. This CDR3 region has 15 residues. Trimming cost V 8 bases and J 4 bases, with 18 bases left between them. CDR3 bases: TGTGCCAGCGCTCCGGGGGGTCCGTCTAATCAGCCCCAGCATTTT. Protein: CASAPGGPSNQPQHF.

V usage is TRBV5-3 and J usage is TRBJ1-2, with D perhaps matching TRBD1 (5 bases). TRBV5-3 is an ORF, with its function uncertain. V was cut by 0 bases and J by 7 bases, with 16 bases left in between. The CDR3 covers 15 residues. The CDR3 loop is CARSLAPGRPRGYTF. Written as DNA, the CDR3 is TGTGCCAGAAGCTTGGCCCCAGGGAGGCCTCGTGGCTACACCTTC.

CDR3 region: CASSFTGTSTVRGYEQYF. The CDR3 DNA sequence: TGTGCCAGCAGCTTCACCGGGACTAGCACCGTCCGGGGCTACGAGCAGTACTTC. The chain combines TRBV7-9 with TRBJ2-7; 9 bases line up with TRBD2. CDR3 size: 18 residues. V gave up 3 bases and J gave up 3 bases; unmatched junction bases: 15. The germline gives CDR1 SEHNR, CDR2 FQNEAQ (reference sequence).

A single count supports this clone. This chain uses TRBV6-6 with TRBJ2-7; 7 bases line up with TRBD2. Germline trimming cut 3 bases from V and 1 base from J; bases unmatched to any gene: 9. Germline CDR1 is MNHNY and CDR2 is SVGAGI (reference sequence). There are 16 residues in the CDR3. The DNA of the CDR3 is TGTGCCAGCAGTTATTTGCAGCCGGGGGGATCCTACGAGCAGTACTTC. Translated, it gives CASSYLQPGGSYEQYF.

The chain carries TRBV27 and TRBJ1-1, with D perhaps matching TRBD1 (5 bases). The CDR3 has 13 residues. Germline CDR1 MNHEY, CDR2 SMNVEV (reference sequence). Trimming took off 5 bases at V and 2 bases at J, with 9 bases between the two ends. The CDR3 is CASSVGTNTEAFF. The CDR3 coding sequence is TGTGCCAGCAGTGTTGGGACTAACACTGAAGCTTTCTTT.

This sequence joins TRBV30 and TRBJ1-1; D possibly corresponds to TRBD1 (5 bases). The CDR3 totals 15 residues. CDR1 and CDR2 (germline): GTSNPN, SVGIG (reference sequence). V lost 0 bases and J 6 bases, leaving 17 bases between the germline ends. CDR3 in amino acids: CAWSVYPGAIPEAFF. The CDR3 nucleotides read TGTGCCTGGAGTGTATACCCTGGGGCCATACCTGAAGCTTTCTTT.

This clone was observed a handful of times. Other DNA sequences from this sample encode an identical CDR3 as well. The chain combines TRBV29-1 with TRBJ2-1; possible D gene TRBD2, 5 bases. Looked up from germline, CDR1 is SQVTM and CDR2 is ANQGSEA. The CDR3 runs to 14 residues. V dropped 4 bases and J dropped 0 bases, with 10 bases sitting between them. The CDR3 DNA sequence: TGCAGCGTTGGCCGGGATGGCTCCTACAATGAGCAGTTCTTC. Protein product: CSVGRDGSYNEQFF.

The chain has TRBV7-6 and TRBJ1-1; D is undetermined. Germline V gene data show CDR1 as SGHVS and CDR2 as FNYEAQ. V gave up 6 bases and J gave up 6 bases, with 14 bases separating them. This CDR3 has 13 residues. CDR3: CASSLVLDAEAFF. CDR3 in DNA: TGTGCCAGCAGTCTAGTTCTTGACGCTGAAGCTTTCTTT.

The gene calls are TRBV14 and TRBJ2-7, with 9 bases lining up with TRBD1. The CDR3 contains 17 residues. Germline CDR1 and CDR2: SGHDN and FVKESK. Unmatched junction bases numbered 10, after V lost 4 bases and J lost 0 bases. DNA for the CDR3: TGTGCCAGCAGCCCCTACCGGACAGGGGAAAGCTCCTACGAGCAGTACTTC. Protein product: CASSPYRTGESSYEQYF.

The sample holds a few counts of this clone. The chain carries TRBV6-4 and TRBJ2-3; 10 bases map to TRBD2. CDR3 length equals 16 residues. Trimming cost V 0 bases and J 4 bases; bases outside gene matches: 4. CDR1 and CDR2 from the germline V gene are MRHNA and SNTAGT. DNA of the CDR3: TGTGCCAGCAGTGACTCTAGCGGGGGGCCTGCAGATACGCAGTATTTT. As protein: CASSDSSGGPADTQYF.

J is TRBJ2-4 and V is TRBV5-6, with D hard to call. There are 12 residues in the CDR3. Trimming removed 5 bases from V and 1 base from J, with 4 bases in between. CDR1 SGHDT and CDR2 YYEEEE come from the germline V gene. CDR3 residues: CASSSAKNIQYF. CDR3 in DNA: TGTGCCAGCAGTTCGGCCAAAAACATTCAGTACTTC.

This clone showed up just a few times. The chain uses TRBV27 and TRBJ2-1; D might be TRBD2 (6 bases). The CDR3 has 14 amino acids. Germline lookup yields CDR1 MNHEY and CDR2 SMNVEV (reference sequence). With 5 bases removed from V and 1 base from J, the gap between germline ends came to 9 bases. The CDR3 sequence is CASSLSGSYNEQFF. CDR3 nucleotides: TGTGCCAGCAGTCTTAGCGGTTCCTACAATGAGCAGTTCTTC.

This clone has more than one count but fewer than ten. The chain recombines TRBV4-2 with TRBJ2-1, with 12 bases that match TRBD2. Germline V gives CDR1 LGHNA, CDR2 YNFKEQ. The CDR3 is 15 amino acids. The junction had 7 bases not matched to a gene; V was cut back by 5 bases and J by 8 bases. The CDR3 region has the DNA TGTGCCAGCAGCTCGACTAGCGGGAGTGGTGATGAGCAGTTCTTC. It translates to CASSSTSGSGDEQFF.

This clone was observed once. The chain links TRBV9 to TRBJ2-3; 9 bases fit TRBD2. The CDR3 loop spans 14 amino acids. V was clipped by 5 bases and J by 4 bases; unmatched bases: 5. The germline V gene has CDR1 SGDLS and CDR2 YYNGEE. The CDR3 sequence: CASRGGGEPDTQYF. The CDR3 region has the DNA TGTGCCAGCAGAGGCGGGGGGGAGCCAGATACGCAGTATTTT.

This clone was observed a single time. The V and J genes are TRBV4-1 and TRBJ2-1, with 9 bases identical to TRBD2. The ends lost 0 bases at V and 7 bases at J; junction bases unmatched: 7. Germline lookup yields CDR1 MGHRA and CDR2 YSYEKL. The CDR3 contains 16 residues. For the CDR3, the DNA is TGCGCCAGCAGCCAAGATAGGGCGGGGGGGCAAAATGAGCAGTTCTTC. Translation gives CASSQDRAGGQNEQFF.

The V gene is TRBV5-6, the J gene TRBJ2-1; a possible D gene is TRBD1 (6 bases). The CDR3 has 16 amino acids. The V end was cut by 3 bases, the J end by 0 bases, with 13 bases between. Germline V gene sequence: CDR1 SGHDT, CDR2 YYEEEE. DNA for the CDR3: TGTGCCAGCAGCTCCAGGACAGCCTTCTCCTACAATGAGCAGTTCTTC. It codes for CASSSRTAFSYNEQFF.

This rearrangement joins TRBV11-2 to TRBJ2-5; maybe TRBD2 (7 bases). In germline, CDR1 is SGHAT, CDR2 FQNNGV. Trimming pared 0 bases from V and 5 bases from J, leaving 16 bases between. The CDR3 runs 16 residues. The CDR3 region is CASSLDVGGGYETQYF. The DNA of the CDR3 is TGTGCCAGCAGCTTAGATGTGGGGGGGGGCTATGAGACCCAGTACTTC.

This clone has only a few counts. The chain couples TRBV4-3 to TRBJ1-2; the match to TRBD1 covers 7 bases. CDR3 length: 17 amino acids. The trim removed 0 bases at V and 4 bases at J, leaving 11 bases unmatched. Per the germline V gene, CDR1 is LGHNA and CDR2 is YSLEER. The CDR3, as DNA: TGCGCCAGCAGCCAAGATTGGGCCGGGACAGAACCCTATGGCTACACCTTC. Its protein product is CASSQDWAGTEPYGYTF.

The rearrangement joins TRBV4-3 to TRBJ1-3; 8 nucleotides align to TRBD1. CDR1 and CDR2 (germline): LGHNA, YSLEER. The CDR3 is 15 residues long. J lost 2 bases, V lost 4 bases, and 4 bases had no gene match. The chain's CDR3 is CASSPDRDPGNTIYF. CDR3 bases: TGCGCCAGCAGCCCGGACAGGGACCCTGGAAACACCATATATTTT.

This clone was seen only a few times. The CDR3 region has the DNA TGTGCCAGTAGTACCGGACAGTTCATGAACACTGAAGCTTTCTTT. Residues: CASSTGQFMNTEAFF. The chain is built from TRBV19 and TRBJ1-1; D is perhaps TRBD1 (6 bases). V was trimmed by 4 bases and J by 0 bases, leaving 12 bases between them. This CDR3 is built from 15 residues. CDR1 and CDR2 from the germline V gene are LNHDA and SQIVND (reference sequence). Combining the CDR3 with reference TRBV19 and TRBJ1-1 gives the whole variable domain DGGITQSPKYLFRKEGQNVTLSCEQNLNHDAMYWYRQDPGQGLRLIYYSQIVNDFQKGDIAEGYSVSREKKESFPLTVTSAQKNPTAFYLCASSTGQFMNTEAFFGQGTRLTVV.

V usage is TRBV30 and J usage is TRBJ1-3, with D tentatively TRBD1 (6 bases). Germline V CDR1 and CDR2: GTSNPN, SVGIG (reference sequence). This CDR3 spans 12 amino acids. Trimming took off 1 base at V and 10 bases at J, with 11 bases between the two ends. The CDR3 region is CAWSAGGATIYF. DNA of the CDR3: TGTGCCTGGAGTGCCGGGGGGGCGACCATATATTTT.

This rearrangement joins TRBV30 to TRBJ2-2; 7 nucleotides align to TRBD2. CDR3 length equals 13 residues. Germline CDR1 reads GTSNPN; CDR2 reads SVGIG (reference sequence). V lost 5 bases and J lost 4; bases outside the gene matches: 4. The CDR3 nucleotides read TGTGCCTGGTTTAGCGGGCTCACCGGGGAGCTGTTTTTT. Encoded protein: CAWFSGLTGELFF.

CDR3 sequence reads: CASSQSTGADTEAFF. CDR3 sequence (DNA): TGTGCCAGCAGCCAGAGCACAGGGGCGGACACTGAAGCTTTCTTT. The V gene is TRBV13, the J gene TRBJ1-1, with TRBD1 identical over 7 bases. V gave up 5 bases and J gave up 3 bases; unmatched junction bases: 9. The CDR3 spans 15 residues. Germline lookup yields CDR1 PRHDT and CDR2 FYEKMQ (reference sequence). Based on the CDR3 plus reference TRBV13 and TRBJ1-1, the full variable domain is AAGVIQSPRHLIKEKRETATLKCYPIPRHDTVYWYQQGPGQDPQFLISFYEKMQSDKGSIPDRFSAQQFSDYHSELNMSSLELGDSALYFCASSQSTGADTEAFFGQGTRLTVV.

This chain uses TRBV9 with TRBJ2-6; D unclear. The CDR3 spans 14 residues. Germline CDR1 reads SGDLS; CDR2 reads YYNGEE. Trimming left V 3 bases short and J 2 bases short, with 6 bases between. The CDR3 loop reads CASSGQAGANVLTF. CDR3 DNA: TGTGCCAGCAGCGGGCAGGCTGGGGCCAACGTCCTGACTTTC.